This TCR beta chain derives from a study of T cell changes during pregnancy in multiple sclerosis (dated by TCRdb to between 2019 and 2020). For the wider study: Changes in the T cell repertoire over the course of pregnancy were examined in this study in women with multiple sclerosis.

CDR1 is given as SGHVS and CDR2 as FQNEAQ, both from the germline V gene. The CDR3, from cysteine to phenylalanine, totals 17 residues. Only CDR3 DNA is held: 51 bases, read in frame from base 1. From V the trimming removes 5 bases and from J it removes 0 bases, while the gene matches leave 6 bases of the junction unaccounted for. Libraries were built with the immunoSEQ multiplex PCR assay. In TCRdb, the immuneACCESS table is reduced to in-frame sequences with V and J assigned. These tables do not hold every clone; where another copy was compared, an unresolved V gene accounts for under half, and the others remain unexplained. For this sample the table gives tens of thousands of clones, of which about 92% were detected only once. Under 2.5% of the sample is taken by the ten largest. A remark on this clone: There is no known antigen for this receptor. No per-base quality is available; no much larger clone lies one base away.

Sequenced here: peripheral blood, sampled in the first trimester of pregnancy. This TCR derives from a female donor with multiple sclerosis, enrolled in a pregnancy study. The chain joins TRBV7-8 to TRBJ2-3; 12 middle bases align to TRBD2. The CDR3 region reads CASSDRTSGVSTDTQYF. The DNA is TGTGCCAGCAGCGACCGGACTAGCGGGGTTAGCACAGATACGCAGTATTTT.